This TCR beta chain was captured by sequencing in a study of shared clonotypes between healthy human individuals. Using immunoSEQ multiplex PCR, the repertoire was profiled, and TCRdb retains in-frame clones only, with some absent. The data hold 550,000 to 850,000 clones, with around two thirds observed a single time. Everyone who donated was a Caucasian adult who lived in Nashville, Tennessee. Study-level results: In contrast to clonotypes shared by all four donors, non-shared clonotypes had lower generation probabilities.

V shed 0 bases, J shed 3 bases, and the junction held 2 bases outside the gene matches. The CDR3 extends over 16 amino acids. Per the germline V gene, CDR1 is MNHEY and CDR2 is SVGAGI. Details on this clone: Its antigen is undetermined.

The chain couples TRBV6-5 to TRBJ2-3; 11 nucleotides match TRBD2. Material: memory CD4+ T cells sorted from blood. The subset here: CD45RA-negative fraction. The receptor comes from a woman in her 30s in good health. CDR3 residues: CASSYSLAGGTDTQYF. The CDR3 DNA reads TGTGCCAGCAGTTACTCCTTAGCGGGAGGGACAGATACGCAGTATTTT.